This T cell receptor (beta chain) came from a study of T cell changes during pregnancy in multiple sclerosis. Assay used: immunoSEQ multiplex PCR; TCRdb lists only in-frame clones, some missing. Among around 50,000 clones listed, almost 95% were seen once. V shed 3 bases and J 4 bases; nucleotides not matched to a gene: 5. Per the germline V gene, CDR1 is SGDLS and CDR2 is YYNGEE. The CDR3 runs 15 residues. The chain couples TRBV9 to TRBJ1-1; 11 positions match TRBD1. This TCR came from a female donor with multiple sclerosis, enrolled in a pregnancy study. The material was CD8+ T cells from peripheral blood mononuclear cells, obtained in the first trimester of pregnancy. The chain's CDR3 is CASSATGTGGTEAFF. In DNA form, the CDR3 reads TGTGCCAGCAGCGCAACCGGGACAGGGGGCACTGAAGCTTTCTTT. Full variable domain (missing parts from reference TRBV9 and TRBJ1-1): DSGVTQTPKHLITATGQRVTLRCSPRSGDLSVYWYQQSLDQGLQFLIQYYNGEERAKGNILERFSAQQFPDLHSELNLSSLELGDSALYFCASSATGTGGTEAFFGQGTRLTVV.